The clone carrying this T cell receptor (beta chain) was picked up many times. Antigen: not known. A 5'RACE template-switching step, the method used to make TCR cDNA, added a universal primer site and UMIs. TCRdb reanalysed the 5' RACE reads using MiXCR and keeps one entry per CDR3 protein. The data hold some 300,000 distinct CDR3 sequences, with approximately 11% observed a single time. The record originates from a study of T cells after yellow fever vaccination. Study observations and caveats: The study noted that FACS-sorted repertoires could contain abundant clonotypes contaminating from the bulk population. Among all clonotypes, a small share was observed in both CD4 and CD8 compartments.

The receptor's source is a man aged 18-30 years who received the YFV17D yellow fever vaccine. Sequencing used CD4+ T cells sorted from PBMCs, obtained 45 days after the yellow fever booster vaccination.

CDR3 region: CASSPGAANTEAFF. The CDR3 DNA reads TGTGCCAGCAGCCCAGGTGCAGCGAACACTGAAGCTTTCTTT. The chain recombines TRBV7-2 with TRBJ1-1, with D unclear. The germline gives CDR1 SGHTA, CDR2 FQGNSA. Between the trimmed V and J ends, which lost 5 bases and 1 base, there was a span of 11 bases. This CDR3 has 14 residues. Full variable domain (remainder filled in from reference TRBV7-2 and TRBJ1-1): GAGVSQSPSNKVTEKGKDVELRCDPISGHTALYWYRQSLGQGLEFLIYFQGNSAPDKSGLPSDRFSAERTGGSVSTLTIQRTQQEDSAVYLCASSPGAANTEAFFGQGTRLTVV.